The clone carrying this T cell receptor beta chain was counted many times. What it binds is unknown. Per the germline V gene, CDR1 is SQVTM and CDR2 is ANQGSEA. This CDR3 region has 13 residues. V was trimmed by 4 bases and J by 8 bases, leaving 15 bases between them. Specified time point: sample taken at primary tumor resection. This sample stems from a study of spatial heterogeneity in lung cancer. For the study at large: Each distinct TCR and UMI combination averaged more than ten appearances in raw reads.

General observations from the study: Within tumors, counts of expanded alpha and beta TCRs tracked tumor mutation counts.

TCR cDNA molecules each carried a unique molecular identifier. TCRdb independently ran MiXCR on the 5' RACE reads; one entry per CDR3 protein. The table includes around 20,000 distinct CDR3 sequences, 5.5% to 6% detected once. V gene TRBV29-1 combines with J gene TRBJ1-3; the D gene is possibly TRBD1 (6 bases). The source is a female donor with early-stage non-small cell lung cancer. The sample in question was lung tumor tissue, obtained at surgery. CDR3 sequence: CSVGRRGADTIYF. The CDR3 DNA sequence: TGCAGCGTTGGCCGCAGGGGTGCGGACACCATATATTTT.